The 22 T cell receptor beta chains in this list originate from one sample, sequenced in a study of control samples from healthy donors and cancer patients. The repertoire was sequenced with immunoSEQ multiplex PCR; TCRdb's copy has only in-frame clones and lacks some. The table lists about 100,000 clones, more than 85% of them singletons, with over 15% in the top ten. The sample consisted of blood. The receptors come from a woman in her 50s in good health.

V is TRBV6-5 and J is TRBJ1-3, with 7 bases fitting TRBD1. CDR1 MNHEY and CDR2 SVGAGI come from the germline V gene. The V gene end was trimmed by 6 bases and the J gene end by 0 bases; junction bases not matched to a gene: 5. This CDR3 region has 15 residues. The CDR3 region has the DNA TGTGCCAGCAGCTCGACAGGGAGCTCTGGAAACACCATATATTTT. It specifies CASSSTGSSGNTIYF.

The chain has TRBV27 and TRBJ2-7; D is undetermined. The germline V gene has CDR1 MNHEY and CDR2 SMNVEV (reference sequence). This CDR3 is built from 15 residues. Trimming left V 0 bases short and J 2 bases short, with 11 bases between. The CDR3 here is CASSLSPSGPYEQYV. CDR3 DNA sequence: TGTGCCAGCAGTTTATCTCCTTCCGGCCCCTACGAGCAGTACGTC.

The chain has TRBV18 and TRBJ2-7; D perhaps matches TRBD2 (6 bases). This CDR3 spans 15 amino acids. Germline V gene lookup returns CDR1 KGHSH and CDR2 LQKENI. V was trimmed by 3 bases and J by 0 bases, leaving 12 bases between them. The DNA of the CDR3 is TGTGCCAGCTCACCCCTCCCGGGGGACTCCTACGAGCAGTACGTC. This codes for CASSPLPGDSYEQYV.

The chain carries TRBV12-5 and TRBJ1-3, with D maybe TRBD1 (6 bases). Germline V gives CDR1 LGHNT, CDR2 FRNRAP. V lost 6 bases, J lost 0 bases, and 12 bases lay in between. This CDR3 contains 15 residues. CDR3 residues: CASGFTGSSGNTIYF. In DNA form, the CDR3 reads TGTGCTAGTGGCTTCACAGGGAGCTCTGGAAACACCATATATTTT.

V gene TRBV15 combines with J gene TRBJ1-2, with D perhaps TRBD1 (5 bases). Germline V CDR1 and CDR2: LNHNV, YYDKDF (reference sequence). The CDR3 length is 15 residues. Deletions cut 0 bases from V and 13 bases from J, with 21 bases between. As DNA, the CDR3 is TGTGCCACCAGCAGAGATGTCGGGGTTAGGGGTCGGACCACCTTC. Translating it yields CATSRDVGVRGRTTF.

This chain links TRBV6-4 with TRBJ2-1; D may be TRBD2 (6 bases). The V end was cut by 3 bases, the J end by 2 bases, with 11 bases between. CDR3 length: 15 amino acids. In germline, CDR1 is MRHNA, CDR2 SNTAGT. The CDR3 nucleotides are TGTGCCAGCAGTGAAACGAGCGGGCCCTACAATGAGCAGTTCTTC. It translates to CASSETSGPYNEQFF.

The CDR3 sequence is CASSYSSGGAGTQYF. CDR3 DNA sequence: TGTGCCAGCAGTTACTCGTCAGGGGGGGCAGGGACCCAGTACTTC. This chain links TRBV6-5 with TRBJ2-5; D tentatively reads TRBD1 or TRBD2 (7 bases each). The V gene lost 0 bases and the J gene lost 7 bases, with 15 bases spanning the gap. Germline V CDR1 and CDR2: MNHEY, SVGAGI. The CDR3 runs to 15 residues.

As DNA, the CDR3 is TGTGCCAGCTCACCGGGGACAGCCGGGGCCCAAGAGACCCAGTACTTC. It is translated as CASSPGTAGAQETQYF. This rearrangement joins TRBV18 to TRBJ2-5; TRBD1 matches 7 bases. Losses at the gene ends were 3 bases for V and 1 base for J; bases not matched to a gene: 8. The CDR3 is made up of 16 amino acids. The germline CDR1 and CDR2 sequences are KGHSH and LQKENI.

This clone was seen only a few times. V usage is TRBV28 and J usage is TRBJ1-1, with D unresolved. V lost 4 bases and J 3 bases, leaving 6 bases between the germline ends. The CDR3 is 12 residues long. The germline CDR1 and CDR2 sequences are MDHEN and SYDVKM. The DNA for the CDR3 is TGTGCCAGCAGTTCCGCACACACTGAAGCTTTCTTT. Encoded protein: CASSSAHTEAFF.

The V and J genes are TRBV27 and TRBJ2-4; D ambiguous. CDR1 is MNHEY, CDR2 SMNVEV, per germline (reference sequence). CDR3 size: 14 residues. V shed 7 bases and J shed 0 bases, with 10 bases lying between them. CDR3 sequence (DNA): TGTGCCAGCACGGTGGCGTTAGCCAAAAACATTCAGTACTTC. Residues: CASTVALAKNIQYF.

The chain joins TRBV18 to TRBJ1-2; D is perhaps TRBD1 (5 bases). The CDR3 is 14 amino acids. The ends were cut back, 3 bases at V and 4 bases at J, with 12 bases in the middle. CDR1 KGHSH and CDR2 LQKENI come from the germline V gene. The chain's CDR3 is CASSPYIDSYGYTF. The CDR3 coding sequence is TGTGCCAGCTCACCCTACATAGACAGCTATGGCTACACCTTC.

The chain has TRBV7-2 and TRBJ2-3; tentatively, D is TRBD2 (6 bases). The CDR3 contains 12 residues. CDR1 SGHTA and CDR2 FQGNSA come from the germline V gene. Trimming shortened V by 6 bases and J by 8 bases, and 12 bases separated the two germline ends. As DNA, the CDR3 is TGTGCCAGCAGGGCAAAGGGAGGTACGCAGTATTTT. Amino acid sequence: CASRAKGGTQYF.

The rearrangement joins TRBV19 to TRBJ2-2, with D perhaps TRBD2 (5 bases). Germline loops: CDR1 LNHDA, CDR2 SQIVND (reference sequence). CDR3 length equals 16 residues. Trimming pared 3 bases from V and 3 bases from J, leaving 14 bases between. The CDR3 region is CASSISRTSHTGELFF. For the CDR3, the DNA is TGTGCCAGTAGTATCTCCCGCACTAGTCACACCGGGGAGCTGTTTTTT.

The chain uses TRBV6-5 and TRBJ1-1; TRBD1 is a possible D gene (5 bases). This CDR3 has 15 amino acids. The V end lost 4 bases, the J end lost 1 base, and 13 bases lay between the germline ends. From germline, CDR1 is MNHEY and CDR2 SVGAGI. This CDR3 is CASSSGLFANTEAFF. CDR3 nucleotides: TGTGCCAGCAGTTCGGGACTATTTGCGAACACTGAAGCTTTCTTT.

The chain employs TRBV28 and TRBJ2-3, with D perhaps TRBD1 or TRBD2 (5 bases each). Trimming took off 10 bases at V and 10 bases at J, with 24 bases between the two ends. CDR1 MDHEN and CDR2 SYDVKM come from the germline V gene. CDR3 size: 14 residues. The CDR3 sequence is CATYFGTISTPQYF. The CDR3 DNA follows: TGTGCCACCTACTTTGGGACCATTTCAACTCCGCAGTATTTT.

The J gene is TRBJ1-3, the V gene TRBV12-5, with 7 bases aligning to TRBD1. The germline CDR1 and CDR2 sequences are LGHNT and FRNRAP. The CDR3 consists of 14 residues. The J segment lost 5 bases and the V segment lost 0 bases, leaving 1 base of the junction unmatched. As DNA, the CDR3 is TGTGCTAGTGGTTTGGTACAGGGGCGAAACACCATATATTTT. It encodes CASGLVQGRNTIYF.

The chain joins TRBV29-1 to TRBJ2-2, with D maybe TRBD1 (5 bases). The CDR3 is 13 amino acids. Germline V CDR1 and CDR2: SQVTM, ANQGSEA. The ends were cut back, 3 bases at V and 2 bases at J, with 7 bases in the middle. The chain's CDR3 is CSVETDNTGELFF. The CDR3, as DNA: TGCAGCGTTGAGACAGATAACACCGGGGAGCTGTTTTTT.

This clone was recorded once. The chain uses TRBV24-1 and TRBJ2-1, with 9 bases lining up with TRBD2. Germline V CDR1 and CDR2: KGHDR, SFDVKD. Trimming removed 4 bases from V and 4 bases from J; junction bases left unmatched: 1. The CDR3 contains 14 residues. In nucleotides, the CDR3 is TGTGCCACCAGTGAGCGGGGGGGTTACAATGAGCAGTTCTTC. It specifies CATSERGGYNEQFF.

The genes are TRBV7-9 and TRBJ2-5, with 8 positions matching TRBD1. Germline CDR1 reads SEHNR; CDR2 reads FQNEAQ (reference sequence). The V segment lost 5 bases and the J segment 2 bases; nucleotides outside the gene matches: 10. The CDR3 loop spans 16 amino acids. This CDR3 reads CASSHNGRGPQETQYF. The CDR3 nucleotides are TGTGCCAGCAGCCATAACGGCAGGGGGCCTCAAGAGACCCAGTACTTC.

The chain couples TRBV12-5 to TRBJ2-5, with 9 bases that match TRBD2. The CDR3 extends over 13 amino acids. Trimming at V came to 6 bases and at J to 5 bases, leaving 4 bases not matched to a gene. The germline V gene has CDR1 LGHNT and CDR2 FRNRAP. This CDR3 is CASGAGGRETQYF. Here the CDR3 DNA reads TGTGCTAGTGGCGCGGGGGGGCGGGAGACCCAGTACTTC.

The chain is built from TRBV6-5 and TRBJ2-1; 7 bases are shared with TRBD2. CDR1 and CDR2 (germline): MNHEY, SVGAGI. J lost 5 bases, V lost 6 bases, and 10 bases had no gene match. This CDR3 contains 15 residues. In nucleotides, the CDR3 is TGTGCCAGCAGACTCCCTGGCGGGAGAGACAATGAGCAGTTCTTC. Encoded protein: CASRLPGGRDNEQFF.

The chain employs TRBV7-3 and TRBJ2-1; D is uncertain. V lost 3 bases to trimming and J lost 5 bases, with 5 bases between them. CDR1 is SGHTA and CDR2 is FQGTGA in the germline V gene. This CDR3 region has 12 residues. CDR3 amino acids: CASSFDHNEQFF. In DNA, the CDR3 is TGTGCCAGCAGCTTCGATCACAATGAGCAGTTCTTC. The whole variable domain, filled in from reference TRBV7-3 and TRBJ2-1, reads GAGVSQTPSNKVTEKGKYVELRCDPISGHTALYWYRQSLGQGPEFLIYFQGTGAADDSGLPNDRFFAVRPEGSVSTLKIQRTERGDSAVYLCASSFDHNEQFFGPGTRLTVL.